These 14 T cell receptor beta chains share one sample of origin, sequenced in a study of vaccination and CD4 T cells after COVID-19. The Oncomine TCR Beta short-read assay generated sequence data from the DNA of cultured CD4+ T cells. TCRdb analysed the PCR reads with MiXCR anew, one entry per CDR3 protein. Here the sample spans 15,000 to 20,000 distinct CDR3 sequences, about 77% being singletons. These receptors have no identified antigens. Treatment indicated: roughly 10-day PBMC culture with coronavirus spike peptide pools or control peptides (ViraFEST assay). The sequencing used CD4+ T cells from blood, cultured in vitro, collected after SARS-CoV-2 vaccination. The receptors shown here come from a human donor who received a COVID-19 vaccine.

The chain combines TRBV6-1 with TRBJ2-7; 12 positions match TRBD2. The J segment lost 3 bases and the V segment lost 6 bases, leaving 9 bases of the junction unmatched. Germline V gene lookup returns CDR1 MNHNS and CDR2 SASEGT. This CDR3 region has 16 residues. The CDR3 DNA reads as TGTGCCAGCAGATCCACTAGCGGGGGGAATTACTACGAGCAGTACTTC. The encoded protein is CASRSTSGGNYYEQYF.

This clonotype was recorded once. The chain employs TRBV24-1 and TRBJ2-7, with D unclear. This CDR3 has 18 amino acids. Trimming pared 2 bases from V and 5 bases from J, leaving 24 bases between. Germline V lookup: CDR1 KGHDR, CDR2 SFDVKD. DNA of the CDR3: TGTGCCACCAGTGATTCTGTCGGTACTTATGTCTCATTCGACGAGCAGTACTTC. Translated, it gives CATSDSVGTYVSFDEQYF.

This rearrangement joins TRBV20-1 to TRBJ2-7; D unclear. This CDR3 comprises 13 residues. CDR1 and CDR2 (germline): DFQATT, SNEGSKA (reference sequence). Trimming pared 4 bases from V and 4 bases from J, leaving 14 bases between. CDR3 sequence (DNA): TGCAGTGCTACGGGCACAGCCGAATACGAGCAGTACTTC. Residues: CSATGTAEYEQYF.

V and J are TRBV20-1 and TRBJ2-3; 10 positions match TRBD2. This CDR3 region has 18 residues. Germline V lookup: CDR1 DFQATT, CDR2 SNEGSKA (reference sequence). V shed 0 bases and J 2 bases; nucleotides not matched to a gene: 11. CDR3 protein: CSARDQFPSGGVTDTQYF. The CDR3 nucleotides read TGCAGTGCTAGAGATCAGTTCCCTAGCGGGGGAGTCACAGATACGCAGTATTTT.

The chain joins TRBV9 to TRBJ2-7; D is tentatively TRBD1 or TRBD2 (6 bases each). CDR1 SGDLS and CDR2 YYNGEE come from the germline V gene. Trimming took off 4 bases at V and 3 bases at J, with 14 bases between the two ends. The CDR3 sequence is 14 residues long. The CDR3 sequence: CASSPRDIYYEQYF. The CDR3 bases are TGTGCCAGCAGCCCGCGGGACATTTACTACGAGCAGTACTTC.

The chain uses TRBV27 and TRBJ1-6; no clear D gene. CDR3 length equals 16 residues. Germline assignment: CDR1 MNHEY and CDR2 SMNVEV (reference sequence). The germline V and J ends were trimmed by 5 bases and 4 bases, with 15 bases remaining between them. DNA of the CDR3: TGTGCCAGCAGTCCGATTCCGACTGAATATAATTCACCCCTCCACTTT. It is translated as CASSPIPTEYNSPLHF.

Sample share makes this clonotype medium-sized. The chain couples TRBV14 to TRBJ1-1, with D maybe TRBD1 (6 bases). V was cut by 0 bases and J by 13 bases, with 18 bases left in between. The CDR3 length is 14 residues. CDR1 is SGHDN, CDR2 FVKESK, per germline. As DNA, the CDR3 is TGTGCCAGCAGCCAAGATTCCACGAGTGTACAGGGTTTCTTT. This encodes CASSQDSTSVQGFF.

The V call is TRBV20-1, the J call TRBJ1-2, with TRBD1 as a possible D gene (5 bases). Trimming took off 0 bases at V and 10 bases at J, with 24 bases between the two ends. Germline V gene data show CDR1 as DFQATT and CDR2 as SNEGSKA (reference sequence). The CDR3 runs 16 residues. CDR3: CSARDRPSGGDLSYTF. The CDR3, as DNA: TGCAGTGCTAGAGATAGGCCCTCGGGAGGGGACCTTTCCTACACCTTC.

This clonotype occurred once. CDR3 nucleotide sequence: TGTGCCATCAGGGGAACCGGGACAGGCAATCAGCCCCAGCATTTT. It is translated as CAIRGTGTGNQPQHF. The rearrangement joins TRBV10-3 to TRBJ1-5, with 7 positions matching TRBD1. From germline, CDR1 is ENHRY and CDR2 SYGVKD. J lost 2 bases, V lost 6 bases, and 7 bases had no gene match. CDR3 length equals 15 residues.

The chain is built from TRBV24-1 and TRBJ1-2; tentatively, D is TRBD1 (5 bases). The CDR3 extends over 13 amino acids. Germline values: CDR1 KGHDR, CDR2 SFDVKD. Trimming removed 3 bases at V and 6 bases at J, with 10 bases between. The CDR3 reads CATSDPPGHGYTF. DNA of the CDR3: TGTGCCACCAGTGATCCTCCAGGGCATGGCTACACCTTC.

J is TRBJ2-3 and V is TRBV4-2; 15 bases map to TRBD2. Losses at the gene ends were 4 bases for V and 6 bases for J; bases not matched to a gene: 11. CDR3 length: 18 residues. Germline V gene sequence: CDR1 LGHNA, CDR2 YNFKEQ. The CDR3 reads CASSPGLAGGLPEDTQYF. CDR3 in DNA: TGTGCCAGCAGCCCGGGACTAGCGGGGGGCCTCCCTGAGGATACGCAGTATTTT.

Only one count was recorded for this clonotype. The chain joins TRBV2 to TRBJ1-2; no reliable D call. Germline CDR1 reads SNHLY; CDR2 reads FYNNEI. There are 11 residues in the CDR3. The germline V and J ends were trimmed by 6 bases and 3 bases, with 5 bases remaining between them. Written as DNA, the CDR3 is TGTGCCAGCAGCTTGTACTATGGCTACACCTTC. This sequence encodes CASSLYYGYTF.

The chain links TRBV6-1 to TRBJ2-5; 12 positions match TRBD2. The CDR3 loop spans 16 amino acids. CDR1 is MNHNS and CDR2 is SASEGT in the germline V gene. V was clipped by 5 bases and J by 5 bases; unmatched bases: 9. The CDR3 reads CASSSLAGGPGETQYF. In DNA, the CDR3 is TGTGCCAGCAGTAGTCTAGCGGGGGGGCCTGGGGAGACCCAGTACTTC.

This rearrangement joins TRBV10-1 to TRBJ2-2; possibly TRBD1 for D (6 bases). Trimming pared 2 bases from V and 6 bases from J, leaving 10 bases between. This CDR3 contains 14 residues. CDR1 and CDR2 (germline): WNHNN, SYGVQD (reference sequence). The CDR3 is CASSEDRRPGELFF. The CDR3 nucleotides are TGCGCCAGCAGTGAGGACAGGAGGCCCGGGGAGCTGTTTTTT.